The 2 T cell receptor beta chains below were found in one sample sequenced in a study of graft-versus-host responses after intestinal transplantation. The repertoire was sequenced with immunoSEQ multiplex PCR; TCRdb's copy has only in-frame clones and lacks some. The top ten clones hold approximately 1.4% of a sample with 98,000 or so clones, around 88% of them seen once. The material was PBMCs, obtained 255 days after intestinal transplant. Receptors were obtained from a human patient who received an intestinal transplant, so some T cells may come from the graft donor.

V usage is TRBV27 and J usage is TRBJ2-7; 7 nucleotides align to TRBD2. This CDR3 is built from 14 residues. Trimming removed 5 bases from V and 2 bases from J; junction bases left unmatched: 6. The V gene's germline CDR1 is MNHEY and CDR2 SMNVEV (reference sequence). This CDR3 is CASSSVGGAYEQYF. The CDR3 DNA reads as TGTGCCAGCAGTAGCGTTGGGGGGGCCTACGAGCAGTACTTC.

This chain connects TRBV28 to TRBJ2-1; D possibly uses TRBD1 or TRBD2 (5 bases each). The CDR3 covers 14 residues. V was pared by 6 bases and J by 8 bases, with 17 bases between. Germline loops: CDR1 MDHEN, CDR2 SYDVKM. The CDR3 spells CASSLPAGRDEQFF. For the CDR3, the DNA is TGTGCCAGCAGCCTACCGGCAGGGCGGGATGAGCAGTTCTTC. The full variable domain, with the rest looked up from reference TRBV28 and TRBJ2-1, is DVKVTQSSRYLVKRTGEKVFLECVQDMDHENMFWYRQDPGLGLRLIYFSYDVKMKEKGDIPEGYSVSREKKERFSLILESASTNQTSMYLCASSLPAGRDEQFFGPGTRLTVL.